One sample yielded the 8 T cell receptor beta chains listed below, sequenced in a study of T cells after yellow fever vaccination. TCRdb independently ran MiXCR on the 5' RACE reads; one entry per CDR3 protein. In the table there are 200,000 to 250,000 distinct CDR3 sequences, 6.9% of which are singletons. Here the sequenced sample was CD4+ T cells sorted from PBMCs, taken 15 days after the yellow fever booster vaccination. The receptors shown here come from a man younger than 40 who received the YFV17D yellow fever vaccine.

The chain has TRBV7-2 and TRBJ2-3; the D gene is possibly TRBD1 (6 bases). There are 16 residues in the CDR3. Trimming cost V 2 bases and J 1 base, with 13 bases left between them. The germline V gene encodes CDR1 SGHTA and CDR2 FQGNSA. The CDR3 bases are TGTGCCAGCAGCTTAAACCCGACAGGTCGCACAGATACGCAGTATTTT. Translation gives CASSLNPTGRTDTQYF.

About this clonotype: At one end the junction does not follow the germline gene, possibly because of a read error. The chain is built from TRBV5-4 and TRBJ2-2; the D gene could be TRBD1 or TRBD2 (5 bases each). Germline V lookup: CDR1 SGHNT, CDR2 YYREEE (reference sequence). The CDR3 contains 13 residues. The CDR3 DNA sequence: TGTCCCAGCAGCTTGAGGGGTACCGGGGAGCTGTTTTTT. Translation: CPSSLRGTGELFF.

This clonotype was counted only a few times. CDR3 residues: CASPPVASGTVNEQFF. Here the CDR3 DNA reads TGTGCCAGCCCGCCGGTGGCTAGCGGGACGGTCAATGAGCAGTTCTTC. The chain uses TRBV5-6 and TRBJ2-1; TRBD2 matches at 9 bases. The CDR3 spans 16 residues. The J segment lost 6 bases and the V segment lost 7 bases, leaving 14 bases of the junction unmatched. CDR1 is SGHDT and CDR2 is YYEEEE in the germline V gene.

This clonotype was picked up many times. This chain uses TRBV29-1 with TRBJ2-7; TRBD1 aligns across 9 bases. This CDR3 contains 13 residues. With 0 bases clipped from V and 3 bases from J, the junction kept 0 bases outside the gene matches. In germline, CDR1 is SQVTM, CDR2 ANQGSEA. CDR3: CSVEEDRGYEQYF. The CDR3 nucleotides read TGCAGCGTTGAAGAGGACAGGGGCTACGAGCAGTACTTC.

This clonotype was picked up many times. This chain links TRBV3-1 with TRBJ2-7, with TRBD1 as a possible D gene (6 bases). V was shortened by 1 base and J by 2 bases, with 12 bases between the two germline ends. The V gene's germline CDR1 is LGHDT and CDR2 YNNKEL (reference sequence). The CDR3 loop spans 15 amino acids. CDR3 bases: TGTGCCAGCAGCCAAGCGGACAGATTAACCTACGAGCAGTACTTC. This gives the protein CASSQADRLTYEQYF.

This clonotype was detected many times. This rearrangement joins TRBV9 to TRBJ2-5; D unresolved. The CDR3 length is 13 residues. CDR1 and CDR2 from the germline V gene are SGDLS and YYNGEE. The V end lost 0 bases, the J end lost 4 bases, and 7 bases lay between the germline ends. Here the CDR3 DNA reads TGTGCCAGCAGCGTAGAAGGCAGAGAGACCCAGTACTTC. Its protein is CASSVEGRETQYF.

This clonotype was picked up many times. The CDR3 DNA sequence: TGCGCCAGCAACGCCAATGGACAGGGGACCGAGCAGTACTTC. Translated, it gives CASNANGQGTEQYF. V and J are TRBV5-1 and TRBJ2-7; 9 bases are shared with TRBD1. CDR3 length equals 14 residues. The J segment lost 6 bases and the V segment lost 6 bases, leaving 10 bases of the junction unmatched. Germline values: CDR1 SGHRS, CDR2 YFSETQ. Full variable domain (missing parts from reference TRBV5-1 and TRBJ2-7): KAGVTQTPRYLIKTRGQQVTLSCSPISGHRSVSWYQQTPGQGLQFLFEYFSETQRNKGNFPGRFSGRQFSNSRSEMNVSTLELGDSALYLCASNANGQGTEQYFGPGTRLTVT.

The V and J genes are TRBV18 and TRBJ1-5, with D hard to call. Germline V gene sequence: CDR1 KGHSH, CDR2 LQKENI. This CDR3 comprises 15 residues. V was trimmed by 6 bases and J by 2 bases, leaving 14 bases between them. In DNA, the CDR3 is TGTGCCAGCTCGGCTCTCCCTACAGGCAATCAGCCCCAGCATTTT. It encodes CASSALPTGNQPQHF.